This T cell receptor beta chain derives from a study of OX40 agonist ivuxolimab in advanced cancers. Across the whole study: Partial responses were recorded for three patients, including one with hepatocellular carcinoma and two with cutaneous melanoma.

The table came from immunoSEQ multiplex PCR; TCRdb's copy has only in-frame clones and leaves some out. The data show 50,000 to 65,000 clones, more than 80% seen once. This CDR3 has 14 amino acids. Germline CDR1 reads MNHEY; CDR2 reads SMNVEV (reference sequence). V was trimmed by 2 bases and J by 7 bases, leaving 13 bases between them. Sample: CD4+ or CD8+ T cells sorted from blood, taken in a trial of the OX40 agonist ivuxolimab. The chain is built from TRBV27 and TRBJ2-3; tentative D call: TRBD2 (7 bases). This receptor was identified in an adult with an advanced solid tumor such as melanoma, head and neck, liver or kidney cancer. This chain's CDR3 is CASSLGGGDNTQYF. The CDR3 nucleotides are TGTGCCAGCAGTTTAGGAGGGGGGGACAATACGCAGTATTTT.